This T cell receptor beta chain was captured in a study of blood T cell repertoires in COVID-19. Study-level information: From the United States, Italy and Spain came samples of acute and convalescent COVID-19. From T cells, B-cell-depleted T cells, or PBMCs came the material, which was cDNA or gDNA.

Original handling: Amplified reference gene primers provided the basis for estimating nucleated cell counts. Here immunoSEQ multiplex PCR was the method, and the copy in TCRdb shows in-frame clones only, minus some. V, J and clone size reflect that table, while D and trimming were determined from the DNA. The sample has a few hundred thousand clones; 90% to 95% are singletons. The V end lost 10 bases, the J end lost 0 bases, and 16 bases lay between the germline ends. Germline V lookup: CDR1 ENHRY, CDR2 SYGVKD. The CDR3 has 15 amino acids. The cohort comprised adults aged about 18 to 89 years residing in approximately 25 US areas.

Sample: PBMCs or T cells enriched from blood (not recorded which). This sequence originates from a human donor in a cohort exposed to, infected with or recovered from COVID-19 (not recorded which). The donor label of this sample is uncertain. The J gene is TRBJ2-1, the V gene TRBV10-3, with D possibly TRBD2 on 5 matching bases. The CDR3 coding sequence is TGTGCCACGGGGATATACACAAGCTCCTACAATGAGCAGTTCTTC. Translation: CATGIYTSSYNEQFF.